This T cell receptor (beta chain) was obtained from a study of human CD8 memory T cell subsets. Germline V CDR1 and CDR2: KGHDR, SFDVKD. This CDR3 region has 20 residues. Researchers made TCR beta libraries via UMI-labeled 5' RACE. With the 5' RACE reads reprocessed, TCRdb shows one record per CDR3 protein and no DNA. This sample's table has several thousand distinct CDR3 sequences. The chain combines TRBV24-1 with TRBJ2-1; the TCRdb D gene call, TRBD2, has no DNA to confirm it. Material: CD8+ T cells from PBMCs. The TCR comes from a human donor in good health. This CDR3 is CATSGFRRVGGDSTYNEQFF.